A selection of T cell receptor beta chains follows, all from one sample in a study of beta chain features in type 1 diabetes. TCRdb's copy holds only in-frame clones and misses some; the assay was immunoSEQ multiplex PCR. The profile shows 680,000 or so clones, around 15% of them singletons. Sequenced input: naive CD4+ T cells from blood. All receptors come from a man younger than 30 with type 1 diabetes. The CDR3 runs from the conserved cysteine through the conserved F or W. A D gene is named only where the DNA matches it firmly. Clone size is given for some rows only: seen once, a few or many times, or a class if the clone is expanded.

abundance	v_gene	d_gene	j_gene	len	CDR3nt	CDR3aa
.	TRBV5-6	.	TRBJ2-7	14	TGTGCCAGCAGCCCGGTCCAGGGCCGGCACGAGCAGTACTTC	CASSPVQGRHEQYF
few	TRBV10-3	TRBD1	TRBJ1-2	15	TGTGCCATCAGCGGCCTAGGGACAGCTAACTATGGCTACACCTTC	CAISGLGTANYGYTF
few	TRBV21-1	.	TRBJ2-1	13	TGTGCCAGCAGCAAAGAGAGGGCAGGTGAGCAGTTCTTC	CASSKERAGEQFF
.	TRBV6-5	.	TRBJ2-2	14	TGTGCCAGCAGGGTGACGACAAACACCGGGGAGCTGTTTTTT	CASRVTTNTGELFF
once	TRBV4-1	.	TRBJ2-5	16	TGCGCCAGCAGCCAAGATCTCGGACAGCCCCTGGGGACCCAGTACTTC	CASSQDLGQPLGTQYF
few	TRBV5-4	.	TRBJ2-3	16	TGTGCCAGCAGCCTAGCCAGGACCCAGGGCACAGATACGCAGTATTTT	CASSLARTQGTDTQYF
.	TRBV19	.	TRBJ1-2	13	TGTGCCAGTAGTATCGACACCTACTATGGCTACACCTTC	CASSIDTYYGYTF
.	TRBV7-9	TRBD1	TRBJ1-2	16	TGTGCCAGCAGCTTCGCCGGGACAGTAGCTAACTATGGCTACACCTTC	CASSFAGTVANYGYTF
few	TRBV5-1	TRBD1	TRBJ2-7	13	TGCGCCAGCAGCGCGGGACAGGGCTACGAGCAGTACTTC	CASSAGQGYEQYF
few	TRBV5-4	.	TRBJ1-1	15	TGTGCCAGCACCCCGATGGATCAGGGAAGAACTGAAGCTTTCTTT	CASTPMDQGRTEAFF
.	TRBV11-3	TRBD2	TRBJ2-5	17	TGTGCCAGCAGCTTAGGGTTGGGGCTAGCGGGCCAAGAGACCCAGTACTTC	CASSLGLGLAGQETQYF
few	TRBV27	.	TRBJ1-1	11	TGTGCCAGCAGGGGTAACACTGAAGCTTTCTTT	CASRGNTEAFF
few	TRBV9	.	TRBJ1-1	14	TGTGCCAGCAGCGTAGGTCCGGGGAACACTGAAGCTTTCTTT	CASSVGPGNTEAFF
.	TRBV6-5	.	TRBJ2-2	13	TGTGCCAGCACCCAGGGGAACACCGGGGAGCTGTTTTTT	CASTQGNTGELFF
few	TRBV29-1	.	TRBJ2-1	16	TGCAGCGTTGAAGTAGGGGGGACCCTGACCTACAATGAGCAGTTCTTC	CSVEVGGTLTYNEQFF
.	TRBV2	.	TRBJ2-7	13	TGTGCCAGCAGTGAATGGGAAAGGGCCGGGCAGTACTTC	CASSEWERAGQYF
few	TRBV30	.	TRBJ2-5	12	TGTGCCTGGAGTGCCGCGGCGGAGACCCAGTACTTC	CAWSAAAETQYF
few	TRBV6-5	TRBD1	TRBJ2-7	13	TGTGCCAGCAGTCCCCGGACAGGGTCCGAGCAGTACTTC	CASSPRTGSEQYF
.	TRBV18	.	TRBJ1-2	16	TGTGCCAGCTCACCGGTAGCGGGAGGGGTGAACTATGGCTACACCTTC	CASSPVAGGVNYGYTF
.	TRBV5-4	.	TRBJ1-2	14	TGTGCCAGCAGCTCAAGGACGCTTCCTTATGGCTACACCTTC	CASSSRTLPYGYTF
few	TRBV5-1	.	TRBJ2-3	13	TGCGCCAGCAGCTTGGACTCCACAGATACGCAGTATTTT	CASSLDSTDTQYF
.	TRBV5-8	.	TRBJ2-7	14	TGTGCCAGCAGCTTGGAAGGGTTCGCCTCCGAGCAGTACTTC	CASSLEGFASEQYF
.	TRBV11-3	.	TRBJ1-6	13	TGTGCCAGCAGCTTGATGGGGGGTTCACCCCTCCACTTT	CASSLMGGSPLHF
few	TRBV30	.	TRBJ2-7	14	TGTGCCTGGAGTCTGGACACCCACTCCTACGAGCAGTACTTC	CAWSLDTHSYEQYF
few	TRBV12-5	TRBD1	TRBJ2-7	15	TGTGCTAGTGGTACGGGACAGATCCATCTCTACGAGCAGTACTTC	CASGTGQIHLYEQYF
.	TRBV6-5	.	TRBJ1-5	13	TGTGCCAGCAGTCCCCGGGGCCCTCAGCCCCAGCATTTT	CASSPRGPQPQHF
few	TRBV14	.	TRBJ1-3	16	TGTGCCAGCAGCCAAGATCTCCCCACCTCTGGAAACACCATATATTTT	CASSQDLPTSGNTIYF
.	TRBV5-1	TRBD1	TRBJ2-6	17	TGCGCCAGCAGCGCCGGGACAGGGGAGGCCGGGGCCAACGTCCTGACTTTC	CASSAGTGEAGANVLTF
few	TRBV30	.	TRBJ1-5	16	TGTGCCTGGAGTGTATATCGTCGGGATAGCAATCAGCCCCAGCATTTT	CAWSVYRRDSNQPQHF
.	TRBV2	.	TRBJ1-5	14	TGTGCCAGCAGTGGACCAGGTTCCAATCAGCCCCAGCATTTT	CASSGPGSNQPQHF
.	TRBV11-2	.	TRBJ2-1	14	TGTGCCAGCAGCCTCACTAGCCTTCTTTTGGGGCAGTTCTTC	CASSLTSLLLGQFF
.	TRBV9	.	TRBJ1-3	16	TGTGCCAGCAGCGCCAGACAGCAGCTCTCTGGAAACACCATATATTTT	CASSARQQLSGNTIYF
.	TRBV7-9	.	TRBJ1-1	13	TGTGCCAGCAGCTTCAGGGATGACACTGAAGCTTTCTTT	CASSFRDDTEAFF
.	TRBV6-5	.	TRBJ1-2	13	TGTGCCAGCAGTTACTCTCGAAACTATGGCTACACCTTC	CASSYSRNYGYTF
.	TRBV18	.	TRBJ2-7	13	TGTGCCAGCTCACCACCCCCCTCTCGCGAGCAGTACTTC	CASSPPPSREQYF
.	TRBV9	TRBD2	TRBJ2-5	17	TGTGCCAGCAGCGTAGGAGTCCTAGCGGGGGAGCAAGAGACCCAGTACTTC	CASSVGVLAGEQETQYF
.	TRBV18	.	TRBJ1-2	14	TGTGCCAGCTCACCAGGTTCCAATAACTATGGCTACACCTTC	CASSPGSNNYGYTF
.	TRBV30	TRBD1	TRBJ1-6	17	TGTGCCTGGAGTATTACCCGCACGTACTGGGACAGTTCACCCCTCCACTTT	CAWSITRTYWDSSPLHF
.	TRBV25-1	.	TRBJ2-1	13	TGTGCCAGCAGTCCCTGGGGAGGCAATGAGCAGTTCTTC	CASSPWGGNEQFF
.	TRBV19	.	TRBJ1-2	15	TGTGCCAGTACCTCCTTCGGGGGCGGAAACTATGGCTACACCTTC	CASTSFGGGNYGYTF
few	TRBV6-5	TRBD1	TRBJ2-7	15	TGTGCCAGCAGTTACTCAGGGGGCCTAGGGTACGAGCAGTACTTC	CASSYSGGLGYEQYF
.	TRBV10-3	.	TRBJ2-7	12	TGTGCCACCCGTCCCAGCTCCTACGAGCAGTACTTC	CATRPSSYEQYF
.	TRBV30	.	TRBJ2-7	13	TGTGCCTGGAGTCGGTTTGAAGTAACCGAGCAGTACTTC	CAWSRFEVTEQYF
few	TRBV6-1	.	TRBJ2-2	13	TGTGCCAGCAGTGCGGTGAACACCGGGGAGCTGTTTTTT	CASSAVNTGELFF
.	TRBV9	.	TRBJ2-1	14	TGTGCCAGCCAAAGGACCGAGTCCTACAATGAGCAGTTCTTC	CASQRTESYNEQFF
.	TRBV7-9	.	TRBJ2-1	16	TGTGCCAGCAGCTACCTGGAGACAATCCTCAACAATGAGCAGTTCTTC	CASSYLETILNNEQFF
few	TRBV21-1	.	TRBJ1-2	14	TGTGCCAGCAGCTCAAGGGCGACTAACTATGGCTACACCTTC	CASSSRATNYGYTF
.	TRBV4-2	.	TRBJ2-5	15	TGTGCCAGCAGCCAATCCGGGGTTAACCAAGAGACCCAGTACTTC	CASSQSGVNQETQYF
few	TRBV2	.	TRBJ2-5	14	TGTGCCAGCAGTGATGGACGGGATAAGGAGACCCAGTACTTC	CASSDGRDKETQYF